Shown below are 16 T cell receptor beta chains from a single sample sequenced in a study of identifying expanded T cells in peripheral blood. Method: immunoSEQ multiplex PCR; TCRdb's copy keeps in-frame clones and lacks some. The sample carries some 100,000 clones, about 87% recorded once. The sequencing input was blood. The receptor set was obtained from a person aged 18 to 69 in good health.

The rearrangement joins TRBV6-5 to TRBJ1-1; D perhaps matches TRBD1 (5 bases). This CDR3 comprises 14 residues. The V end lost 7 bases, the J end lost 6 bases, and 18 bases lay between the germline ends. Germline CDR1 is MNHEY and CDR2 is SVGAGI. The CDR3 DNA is TGTGCCAGCACAGAGGCGGGGGGTTATGCTGAAGCTTTCTTT. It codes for CASTEAGGYAEAFF.

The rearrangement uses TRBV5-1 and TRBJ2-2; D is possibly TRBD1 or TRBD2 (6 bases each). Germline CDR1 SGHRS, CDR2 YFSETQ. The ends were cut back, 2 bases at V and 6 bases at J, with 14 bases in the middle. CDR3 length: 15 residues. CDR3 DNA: TGCGCCAGCAGCTTAGTCGGAGGGGGAGCCGGGGAGCTGTTTTTT. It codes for CASSLVGGGAGELFF. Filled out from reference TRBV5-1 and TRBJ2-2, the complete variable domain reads KAGVTQTPRYLIKTRGQQVTLSCSPISGHRSVSWYQQTPGQGLQFLFEYFSETQRNKGNFPGRFSGRQFSNSRSEMNVSTLELGDSALYLCASSLVGGGAGELFFGEGSRLTVL.

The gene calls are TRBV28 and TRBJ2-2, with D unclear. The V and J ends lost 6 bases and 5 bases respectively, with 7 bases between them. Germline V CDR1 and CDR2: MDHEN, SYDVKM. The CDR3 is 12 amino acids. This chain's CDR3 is CASSYLTGELFF. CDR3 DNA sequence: TGTGCCAGCAGCTACCTGACCGGGGAGCTGTTTTTT. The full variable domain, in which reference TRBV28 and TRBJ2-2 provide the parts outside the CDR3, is DVKVTQSSRYLVKRTGEKVFLECVQDMDHENMFWYRQDPGLGLRLIYFSYDVKMKEKGDIPEGYSVSREKKERFSLILESASTNQTSMYLCASSYLTGELFFGEGSRLTVL.

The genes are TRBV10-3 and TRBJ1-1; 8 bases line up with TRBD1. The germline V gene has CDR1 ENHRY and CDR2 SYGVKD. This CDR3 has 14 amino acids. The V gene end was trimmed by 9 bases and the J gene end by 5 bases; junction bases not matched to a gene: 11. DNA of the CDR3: TGTGCCATTTCTCAACAGGGGGTACAGACTGAAGCTTTCTTT. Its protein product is CAISQQGVQTEAFF.

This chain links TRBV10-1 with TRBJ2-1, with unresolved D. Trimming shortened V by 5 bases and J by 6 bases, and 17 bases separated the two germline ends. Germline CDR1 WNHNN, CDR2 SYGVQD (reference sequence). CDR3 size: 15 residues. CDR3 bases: TGCGCCAGCAGTCGGTCCCCGATCGACCGCAATGAGCAGTTCTTC. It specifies CASSRSPIDRNEQFF.

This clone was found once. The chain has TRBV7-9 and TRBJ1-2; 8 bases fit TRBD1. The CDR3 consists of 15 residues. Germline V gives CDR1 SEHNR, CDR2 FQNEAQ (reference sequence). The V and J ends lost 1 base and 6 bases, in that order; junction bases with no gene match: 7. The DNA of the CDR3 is TGTGCCAGCAGCTTAGTCTCGGCAGGGGGCGATGGCTACACCTTC. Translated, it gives CASSLVSAGGDGYTF.

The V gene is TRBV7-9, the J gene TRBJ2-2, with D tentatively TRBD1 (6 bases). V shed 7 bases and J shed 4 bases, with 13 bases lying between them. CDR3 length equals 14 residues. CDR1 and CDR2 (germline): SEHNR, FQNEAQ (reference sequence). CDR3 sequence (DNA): TGTGCCAGCATCAATCAGGGGTTCACCGGGGAGCTGTTTTTT. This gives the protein CASINQGFTGELFF.

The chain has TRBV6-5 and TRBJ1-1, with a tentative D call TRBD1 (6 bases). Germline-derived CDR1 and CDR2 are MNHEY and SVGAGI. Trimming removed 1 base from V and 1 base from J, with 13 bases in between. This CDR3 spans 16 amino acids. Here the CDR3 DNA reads TGTGCCAGCAGTTACTTACGACCGGGGGCGAACACTGAAGCTTTCTTT. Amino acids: CASSYLRPGANTEAFF.

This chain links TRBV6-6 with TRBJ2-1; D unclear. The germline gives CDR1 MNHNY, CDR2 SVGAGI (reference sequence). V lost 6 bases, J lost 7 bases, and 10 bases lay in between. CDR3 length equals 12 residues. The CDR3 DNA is TGTGCCAGCAGCCCTCTGCTGAATGAGCAGTTCTTC. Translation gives CASSPLLNEQFF.

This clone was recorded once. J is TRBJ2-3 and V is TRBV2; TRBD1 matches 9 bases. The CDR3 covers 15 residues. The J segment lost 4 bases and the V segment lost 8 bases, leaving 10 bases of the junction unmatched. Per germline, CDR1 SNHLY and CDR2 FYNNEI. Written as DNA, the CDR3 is TGTGCCAGCTGTCCCTGGGACAGGGAGGCAGATACGCAGTATTTT. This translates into CASCPWDREADTQYF. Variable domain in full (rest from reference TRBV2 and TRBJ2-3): EPEVTQTPSHQVTQMGQEVILRCVPISNHLYFYWYRQILGQKVEFLVSFYNNEISEKSEIFDDQFSVERPDGSNFTLKIRSTKLEDSAMYFCASCPWDREADTQYFGPGTRLTVL.

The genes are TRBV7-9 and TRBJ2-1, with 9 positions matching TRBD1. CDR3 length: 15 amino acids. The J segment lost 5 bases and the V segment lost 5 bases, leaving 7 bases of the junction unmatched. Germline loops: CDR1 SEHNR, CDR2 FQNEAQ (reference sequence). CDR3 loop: CASSLRTGVHNEQFF. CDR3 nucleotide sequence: TGTGCCAGCAGCCTGAGGACAGGGGTCCACAATGAGCAGTTCTTC.

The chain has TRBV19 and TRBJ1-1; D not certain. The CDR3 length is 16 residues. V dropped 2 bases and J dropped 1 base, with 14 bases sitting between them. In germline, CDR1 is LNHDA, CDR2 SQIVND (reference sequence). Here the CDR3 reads CASSIPVAPRNTEAFF. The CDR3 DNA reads TGTGCCAGTAGTATACCCGTGGCCCCACGGAACACTGAAGCTTTCTTT.

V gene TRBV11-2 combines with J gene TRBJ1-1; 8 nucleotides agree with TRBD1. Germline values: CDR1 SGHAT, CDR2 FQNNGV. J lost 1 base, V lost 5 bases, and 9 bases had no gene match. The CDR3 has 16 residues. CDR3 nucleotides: TGTGCCAGCAGCGTCAAGACAGGGGCCACGAACACTGAAGCTTTCTTT. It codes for CASSVKTGATNTEAFF.

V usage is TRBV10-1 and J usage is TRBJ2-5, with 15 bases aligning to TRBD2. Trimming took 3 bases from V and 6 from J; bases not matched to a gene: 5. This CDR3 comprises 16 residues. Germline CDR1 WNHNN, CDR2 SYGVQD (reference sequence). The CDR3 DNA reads TGCGCCAGCAGTGAAGCTGGACTAGCGGGAGGGCAGACCCAGTACTTC. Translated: CASSEAGLAGGQTQYF.

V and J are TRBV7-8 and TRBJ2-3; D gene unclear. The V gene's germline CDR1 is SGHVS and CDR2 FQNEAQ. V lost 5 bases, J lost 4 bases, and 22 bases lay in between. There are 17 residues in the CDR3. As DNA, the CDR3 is TGTGCCAGCAGCCCCCACACCTTGTCCTCCTCCCCAGATACGCAGTATTTT. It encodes CASSPHTLSSSPDTQYF.

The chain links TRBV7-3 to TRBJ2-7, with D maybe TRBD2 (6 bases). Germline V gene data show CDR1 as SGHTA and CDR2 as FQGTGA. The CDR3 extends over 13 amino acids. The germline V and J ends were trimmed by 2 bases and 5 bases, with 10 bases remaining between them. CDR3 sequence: CASSLLGGHEQYF. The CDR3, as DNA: TGTGCCAGCAGCTTATTGGGGGGACACGAGCAGTACTTC.